Each of the 24 T cell receptor beta chains below was sequenced from the same sample in a study of molecular identifiers for immune sequencing clone quantification. One entry per CDR3 protein, called by TCRdb with MiXCR from the PCR reads. The sample has just under 650,000 distinct CDR3 sequences, roughly 21% seen once; the top ten hold 0.7% to 1%. The sample was naive CD8+ T cells from blood, with Jurkat cell RNA spiked in. The subset: FACS-sorted CD8+CD4-CCR7+CD45RA+ naive T cells. The receptors stem from a human donor in good health. Some libraries in this study had Jurkat cell RNA spiked in.

V usage is TRBV4-2 and J usage is TRBJ2-1; TRBD2 matches at 11 bases. J lost 9 bases, V lost 1 base, and 5 bases had no gene match. The CDR3 has 15 residues. CDR1 and CDR2 (germline): LGHNA, YNFKEQ. CDR3 DNA: TGTGCCAGCAGCCAAGTGTTACTAGCGGGAGTTGAGCAGTTCTTC. This encodes CASSQVLLAGVEQFF.

This clonotype occurred many times. V gene TRBV4-3 combines with J gene TRBJ1-2; 8 bases agree with TRBD1. This CDR3 spans 16 amino acids. In germline, CDR1 is LGHNA, CDR2 YSLEER. Germline trimming cut 0 bases from V and 7 bases from J; bases unmatched to any gene: 10. The CDR3 DNA reads TGCGCCAGCAGCCAAGATTCAGGCAGGGGGCCTTCTGGCTACACCTTC. It yields the protein CASSQDSGRGPSGYTF.

On this clonotype itself: A single base separates this from a much larger clone, so it may be a read error. No conserved phenylalanine or tryptophan is present at the end of the CDR3, so a read error is the likely explanation. This rearrangement joins TRBV28 to TRBJ1-1; 8 bases match TRBD1. After removal of 6 bases from V and 4 bases from J, the junction contained 16 bases not matched to a gene. From germline, CDR1 is MDHEN and CDR2 SYDVKM. The CDR3 consists of 17 residues. Here the CDR3 reads CASSASEQGGLFTEAFL. CDR3 DNA: TGTGCCAGCAGCGCAAGTGAACAGGGGGGGTTGTTCACTGAAGCTTTCTTA.

This clonotype was recorded many times. The chain couples TRBV27 to TRBJ2-7; 9 bases are a match to TRBD2. Germline-derived CDR1 and CDR2 are MNHEY and SMNVEV (reference sequence). CDR3 size: 14 residues. The V gene end was trimmed by 5 bases and the J gene end by 3 bases; junction bases not matched to a gene: 5. CDR3 nucleotide sequence: TGTGCCAGCAGTAGCGGGACTAGCCGCTACGAGCAGTACTTC. This sequence encodes CASSSGTSRYEQYF.

This clonotype was picked up one time. Because the CDR3 is missing its conserved closing phenylalanine or tryptophan, this is likely a read error. The gene calls are TRBV2 and TRBJ2-7; the match to TRBD2 covers 12 bases. The V gene's germline CDR1 is SNHLY and CDR2 FYNNEI. The CDR3 has 19 amino acids. CDR3 nucleotide sequence: TGTGCCAGCAGCGAAGGACTAGCGGGATATCGAAGGAGCTCCTACGAGCAGTACCTC. Its translation: CASSEGLAGYRRSSYEQYL.

Many counts were recorded for this clonotype. The chain is built from TRBV12-3 or TRBV12-4 and TRBJ2-2; D is unresolved. Trimming stripped 6 bases from V and 7 bases from J, with 6 bases between. The CDR3 has 11 residues. The DNA of the CDR3 is TGTGCCAGCAGGGAGAACGGGGAGCTGTTTTTT. Protein sequence: CASRENGELFF.

This clonotype was recorded a few times. Written as DNA, the CDR3 is TGTGCCAGCAGTTACTCAGGGACAGTTTACGAGCAGTACTTC. It translates to CASSYSGTVYEQYF. The chain uses TRBV6-5 and TRBJ2-7; 7 bases match TRBD1. The CDR3 runs to 14 residues. The germline V gene has CDR1 MNHEY and CDR2 SVGAGI. The V segment lost 0 bases and the J segment 4 bases; nucleotides outside the gene matches: 3.

The rearrangement uses TRBV15 and TRBJ2-5, with no clear D. Germline CDR1 reads LNHNV; CDR2 reads YYDKDF (reference sequence). With 3 bases removed from V and 2 bases from J, the gap between germline ends came to 25 bases. The CDR3 contains 19 residues. The CDR3 bases are TGTGCCACCAGCAGGCCTTCGGAGTACCCAGCTCCCCATCAAGAGACCCAGTACTTC. Translating gives CATSRPSEYPAPHQETQYF.

This clonotype was recorded at least ten times. The V gene is TRBV7-8, the J gene TRBJ1-2; 10 bases match TRBD1. The length of the CDR3 is 13 residues. Per germline, CDR1 SGHVS and CDR2 FQNEAQ. Trimming at V came to 5 bases and at J to 8 bases, leaving 5 bases not matched to a gene. In DNA form, the CDR3 reads TGTGCCAGCAGCACGGGACAGGGGAACGGCTACACCTTC. Amino acid sequence: CASSTGQGNGYTF.

This clonotype occurred many times. This rearrangement joins TRBV6-2 or TRBV6-3 to TRBJ2-4; the D gene could be TRBD1 or TRBD2 (6 bases each). This CDR3 is 14 amino acids long. Trimming shortened V by 2 bases and J by 8 bases, and 13 bases separated the two germline ends. The germline CDR1 and CDR2 sequences are MNHEY and SVGEGT. The CDR3 DNA follows: TGTGCCAGCAGTTACGACGGGGGCAGGGACATTCAGTACTTC. Translated: CASSYDGGRDIQYF.

This clonotype was picked up many times. The chain recombines TRBV6-2 or TRBV6-3 with TRBJ1-1; 7 nucleotides align to TRBD1. Germline-derived CDR1 and CDR2 are MNHEY and SVGEGT. This CDR3 contains 12 residues. Unmatched junction bases numbered 7, after V lost 8 bases and J lost 7 bases. CDR3 nucleotide sequence: TGTGCCAGCCAAACAGGGGCGGATGAAGCTTTCTTT. Amino acids: CASQTGADEAFF.

As for this clonotype: Lacking the conserved final phenylalanine or tryptophan, this CDR3 likely reflects a read error. The J gene is TRBJ2-1, the V gene TRBV2, with TRBD1 matching 10 bases. The CDR3 consists of 16 residues. With V trimmed by 6 bases and J by 4 bases, 9 bases remained unmatched. Per germline, CDR1 SNHLY and CDR2 FYNNEI. This CDR3 is CASSNARDRGYNEQFL. In DNA form, the CDR3 reads TGTGCCAGCAGCAACGCCAGGGACAGGGGTTACAATGAGCAGTTCCTC.

Comments on this clonotype: Germline is not matched at one junction end, which may reflect a read error. The rearrangement joins TRBV29-1 to TRBJ2-7; no clear D gene. Germline V gives CDR1 SQVTM, CDR2 ANQGSEA. The CDR3 runs 11 residues. The CDR3 region is CSVGDKYELYF. The CDR3 nucleotides read TGCAGCGTTGGAGATAAGTATGAGCTGTACTTC.

This clonotype was counted between two and nine times. CDR3 in DNA: TGTGCCAGCAGCGTAGACGGACTAGCGGGGGGGACCAAAAACATTCAGTACTTC. This translates into CASSVDGLAGGTKNIQYF. The chain employs TRBV7-2 and TRBJ2-4; 15 bases fit TRBD2. CDR3 length: 18 amino acids. Germline V CDR1 and CDR2: SGHTA, FQGNSA. Unmatched junction bases numbered 7, after V lost 5 bases and J lost 2 bases.

This clonotype has at least ten counts. The chain couples TRBV7-9 to TRBJ1-1, with TRBD1 as a possible D gene (5 bases). From germline, CDR1 is SEHNR and CDR2 FQNEAQ (reference sequence). The CDR3 contains 15 residues. V dropped 4 bases and J dropped 0 bases, with 12 bases sitting between them. CDR3 sequence: CASSSMTVLNTEAFF. The CDR3 DNA reads TGTGCCAGCAGCTCAATGACAGTTTTGAACACTGAAGCTTTCTTT.

As to this clonotype: The junction does not match germline at one end; this may be a read error. The rearrangement links TRBV9 to TRBJ1-5; D gene uncertain. CDR1 and CDR2 from the germline V gene are SGDLS and YYNGEE. The CDR3 is 14 amino acids. CDR3 nucleotide sequence: TGTGTCAGCAGCGTTGGGTACGGCAATCGGCCCCAGCATTTT. This translates into CVSSVGYGNRPQHF.

The genes are TRBV30 and TRBJ2-7; D unclear. The CDR3 has 14 residues. Trimming left V 0 bases short and J 4 bases short, with 13 bases between. Germline loops: CDR1 GTSNPN, CDR2 SVGIG (reference sequence). CDR3 amino acids: CAWSVLGPPYEQYF. The CDR3 nucleotides are TGTGCCTGGAGTGTACTGGGCCCCCCTTACGAGCAGTACTTC.

This clonotype was counted ten times or more. V usage is TRBV5-1 and J usage is TRBJ2-5; D not resolved. V lost 0 bases and J lost 5, with 17 bases in between. The CDR3 runs 16 residues. Germline loops: CDR1 SGHRS, CDR2 YFSETQ. The CDR3 here is CASSLAGSRSSETQYF. DNA for the CDR3: TGCGCCAGCAGCTTGGCGGGTTCCCGCTCCTCGGAGACCCAGTACTTC.

Concerning this clonotype itself: One base away lies a much larger clone, so this may be a sequencing read error. The rearrangement joins TRBV27 to TRBJ2-3; D gene unclear. The CDR3 extends over 15 amino acids. V was clipped by 7 bases and J by 0 bases, with 14 bases between them. The germline V gene has CDR1 MNHEY and CDR2 SMNVEV (reference sequence). CDR3 sequence reads: CASNILSSSTDTQYF. The CDR3 DNA reads as TGTGCCAGCAATATTCTAAGCTCTAGCACAGATACGCAGTATTTT.

The chain is built from TRBV11-2 and TRBJ2-7, with D possibly TRBD2 on 6 matching bases. From germline, CDR1 is SGHAT and CDR2 FQNNGV. With 4 bases removed from V and 3 bases from J, the gap between germline ends came to 10 bases. The CDR3 is 13 residues long. Here the CDR3 reads CASSSGLHYEQYF. The CDR3 bases are TGTGCCAGCAGCTCGGGACTCCACTACGAGCAGTACTTC.

The chain has TRBV12-3 or TRBV12-4 and TRBJ2-5, with D maybe TRBD2 (5 bases). This CDR3 comprises 15 residues. With 1 base removed from V and 0 bases from J, the gap between germline ends came to 9 bases. Here the CDR3 reads CASSLVSVYQETQYF. In nucleotides, the CDR3 is TGTGCCAGCAGTTTAGTTAGCGTCTACCAAGAGACCCAGTACTTC.

This clonotype was detected ten times or more. The chain is built from TRBV13 and TRBJ2-7, with D perhaps matching TRBD1 (5 bases). V lost 6 bases to trimming and J lost 2 bases, with 14 bases between them. The CDR3 loop spans 14 amino acids. Per germline, CDR1 PRHDT and CDR2 FYEKMQ (reference sequence). CDR3 sequence: CASSSSDSAYEQYF. In DNA, the CDR3 is TGTGCCAGCAGTTCGTCCGACAGTGCCTACGAGCAGTACTTC.

As concerns this clonotype: With a much larger clone just one base away, this may be a read error. J is TRBJ1-1 and V is TRBV29-1; a weak D match, TRBD1 (5 bases). In germline, CDR1 is SQVTM, CDR2 ANQGSEA. This CDR3 has 14 residues. The CDR3 nucleotides read TGCAGCGAGGCAGGGACGGGGGTTTTCACTGAAGCTCTCTTT. This encodes CSEAGTGVFTEALF.

This clonotype has a count of ten or more. J is TRBJ2-7 and V is TRBV7-9, with D perhaps TRBD1 (5 bases). Germline assignment: CDR1 SEHNR and CDR2 FQNEAQ (reference sequence). The V gene lost 3 bases and the J gene lost 4 bases, with 16 bases spanning the gap. The CDR3 extends over 15 amino acids. The CDR3 DNA is TGTGCCAGCAGCTTCGTGCAGGGTCAAGAGTACGAGCAGTACTTC. Its translation is CASSFVQGQEYEQYF.